These 25 T cell receptor beta chains were sequenced from one sample in a study of blood T cell repertoires in COVID-19. Only in-frame clones appear in the TCRdb table, and some are missing; sequencing was by immunoSEQ multiplex PCR. The top ten hold about 5.8% of the sample, which has roughly 180,000 clones, over 70% seen once. Sequencing was done on a sample of PBMCs or T cells enriched from blood (not recorded which). The receptors originated from a woman aged 40-49 years with acute COVID-19.

J is TRBJ1-1 and V is TRBV25-1; TRBD1 aligns across 8 bases. The CDR3 consists of 14 residues. The V and J ends lost 8 bases and 5 bases, in that order; junction bases with no gene match: 10. The germline gives CDR1 MGHDK, CDR2 SYGVNS. The CDR3 sequence: CASSTGGAWTEAFF. In DNA form, the CDR3 reads TGTGCCAGCTCTACAGGGGGGGCATGGACTGAAGCTTTCTTT.

The V and J genes are TRBV21-1 and TRBJ1-2; the table's D call, TRBD1, was not checked against the DNA. TRBV21-1 is assigned pseudogene status. The CDR3 is 16 amino acids. CDR3 region: CASSKVTAGGQYGYTF. The CDR3 DNA reads as TGTGCCAGCAGCAAAGTGACGGCAGGGGGCCAGTATGGCTACACCTTC.

The gene calls are TRBV5-1 and TRBJ1-1, with D perhaps TRBD1 (6 bases). Trimming cost V 0 bases and J 1 base, with 10 bases left between them. CDR3 length: 15 residues. From germline, CDR1 is SGHRS and CDR2 YFSETQ. In DNA form, the CDR3 reads TGCGCCAGCAGCTTGGTGGGGGGGCAGAACACTGAAGCTTTCTTT. Translation: CASSLVGGQNTEAFF.

This chain links TRBV19 with TRBJ1-1, with a tentative D call TRBD1 (6 bases). V lost 6 bases and J lost 6, with 20 bases in between. The length of the CDR3 is 15 residues. Per germline, CDR1 LNHDA and CDR2 SQIVND (reference sequence). In DNA, the CDR3 is TGTGCCAGTAGCTTCAGTGGGGGCATAGGGGCTGAAGCTTTCTTT. Encoded protein: CASSFSGGIGAEAFF.

The CDR3: CSASMVRGRYEQYF. The CDR3 nucleotides are TGCAGTGCTAGTATGGTCAGGGGAAGGTACGAGCAGTACTTC. The chain recombines TRBV20-1 with TRBJ2-7; tentative D call: TRBD1 (6 bases). CDR3 size: 14 residues. The germline CDR1 and CDR2 sequences are DFQATT and SNEGSKA (reference sequence). Trimming removed 3 bases from V and 4 bases from J, with 16 bases in between.

This chain links TRBV2 with TRBJ1-2, with no clear D. V lost 3 bases and J lost 10, with 12 bases in between. The CDR3 loop spans 12 amino acids. Germline V gives CDR1 SNHLY, CDR2 FYNNEI. The CDR3 protein is CASSDDPWAYTF. The CDR3 nucleotides are TGTGCCAGCAGTGATGATCCGTGGGCCTACACCTTC.

This chain joins TRBV25-1 and TRBJ2-5; D unclear. The CDR3 runs to 13 residues. Germline CDR1 reads MGHDK; CDR2 reads SYGVNS. With 0 bases removed from V and 4 bases from J, the gap between germline ends came to 6 bases. CDR3 nucleotides: TGTGCCAGCAGTGAATATCTCCGAGAGACCCAGTACTTC. This encodes CASSEYLRETQYF.

V is TRBV30 and J is TRBJ2-1, with a possible D match to TRBD2 (7 bases). The germline gives CDR1 GTSNPN, CDR2 SVGIG (reference sequence). V was clipped by 4 bases and J by 6 bases, with 22 bases between them. The CDR3 sequence is 16 residues long. The CDR3 nucleotides are TGTGCCTGGAAGAGGCCCGTCGGGGGAGGGGGCAATGAGCAGTTCTTC. Amino acid sequence: CAWKRPVGGGGNEQFF. The variable domain in full, with the rest retrieved from reference TRBV30 and TRBJ2-1, is SQTIHQWPATLVQPVGSPLSLECTVEGTSNPNLYWYRQAAGRGLQLLFYSVGIGQISSEVPQNLSASRPQDRQFILSSKKLLLSDSGFYLCAWKRPVGGGGNEQFFGPGTRLTVL.

V is TRBV18 and J is TRBJ1-2, with 9 bases matching TRBD1. The V segment lost 3 bases and the J segment 8 bases; nucleotides outside the gene matches: 7. CDR3 length: 14 amino acids. Germline assignment: CDR1 KGHSH and CDR2 LQKENI. The CDR3 loop reads CASSPEQGAKGYTF. The DNA of the CDR3 is TGTGCCAGCTCACCGGAACAGGGGGCCAAGGGCTACACCTTC.

This clone was picked up many times. V usage is TRBV4-1 and J usage is TRBJ1-1; D unresolved. CDR3 size: 13 residues. Looked up from germline, CDR1 is MGHRA and CDR2 is YSYEKL. Trimming cost V 4 bases and J 0 bases, with 6 bases left between them. As DNA, the CDR3 is TGCGCCAGCAGCCCCGCAGTGAACACTGAAGCTTTCTTT. Its translation is CASSPAVNTEAFF.

The V gene is TRBV5-4, the J gene TRBJ2-2; TRBD2 matches 7 bases. The CDR3 runs 15 residues. V dropped 2 bases and J dropped 1; count of bases not matched to a gene: 2. Germline CDR1 SGHNT, CDR2 YYREEE (reference sequence). CDR3 bases: TGTGCCAGCAGCTTAGCGGGGCAGAACACCGGGGAGCTGTTTTTT. It specifies CASSLAGQNTGELFF.

V is TRBV5-1 and J is TRBJ2-1, with TRBD1 as a possible D gene (6 bases). With 0 bases removed from V and 8 bases from J, the gap between germline ends came to 9 bases. CDR3 length: 13 residues. CDR1 is SGHRS, CDR2 YFSETQ, per germline. CDR3 sequence reads: CASSLARGHEQFF. DNA for the CDR3: TGCGCCAGCAGCTTGGCCAGGGGCCATGAGCAGTTCTTC.

This clone was observed once. The chain combines TRBV19 with TRBJ2-3; 9 bases fit TRBD2. Trimming took 3 bases from V and 6 from J; bases not matched to a gene: 10. Looked up from germline, CDR1 is LNHDA and CDR2 is SQIVND (reference sequence). The CDR3 contains 16 residues. Written as DNA, the CDR3 is TGTGCCAGTAGTATTAACCTAGCGGGATTGAGGGATACGCAGTATTTT. Residues: CASSINLAGLRDTQYF.

Of note for this clone: A read error may account for a junction end that differs from germline. V and J are TRBV6-5 and TRBJ2-7; TRBD2 matches 8 bases. The CDR3 consists of 12 residues. The germline CDR1 and CDR2 sequences are MNHEY and SVGAGI. The CDR3 protein is CASNREGVLRSF. Here the CDR3 DNA reads TGTGCCAGCAATCGGGAGGGGGTCTTAAGGAGCTTC.

The gene calls are TRBV2 and TRBJ2-5; TRBD1 agrees at 10 bases. V lost 8 bases, J lost 4 bases, and 4 bases stayed unmatched. The CDR3 has 13 residues. CDR1 and CDR2 from the germline V gene are SNHLY and FYNNEI. In DNA form, the CDR3 reads TGTGCCAGCGACAGGGGGCGCGGAGAGACCCAGTACTTC. This gives the protein CASDRGRGETQYF. The full variable domain, rest sourced from reference TRBV2 and TRBJ2-5, is EPEVTQTPSHQVTQMGQEVILRCVPISNHLYFYWYRQILGQKVEFLVSFYNNEISEKSEIFDDQFSVERPDGSNFTLKIRSTKLEDSAMYFCASDRGRGETQYFGPGTRLLVL.

This sequence joins TRBV3-1 (or the pseudogene TRBV3-2) and TRBJ2-5; 7 bases are a match to TRBD2. Germline V lookup: CDR1 LGHDT, CDR2 YNNKEL (reference sequence). J lost 1 base, V lost 3 bases, and 2 bases had no gene match. The CDR3 contains 14 residues. The CDR3 loop reads CASSHLAVQETQYF. The CDR3 bases are TGTGCCAGCAGCCACCTAGCGGTCCAAGAGACCCAGTACTTC.

The genes are TRBV4-2 and TRBJ2-2; 10 bases line up with TRBD2. The CDR3 is made up of 16 amino acids. Germline CDR1 and CDR2: LGHNA and YNFKEQ. V shed 5 bases, J shed 6 bases, and the junction held 9 bases outside the gene matches. The CDR3 loop reads CASSGLAGVGAGELFF. DNA of the CDR3: TGTGCCAGCAGCGGGCTAGCGGGAGTAGGAGCCGGGGAGCTGTTTTTT.

The chain employs TRBV14 and TRBJ1-2; 7 bases align to TRBD1. The V segment lost 4 bases and the J segment 6 bases; nucleotides outside the gene matches: 11. CDR1 is SGHDN and CDR2 is FVKESK in the germline V gene. The CDR3 has 15 amino acids. CDR3 bases: TGTGCCAGCAGCCTCCTCGCCGAGACAGGGAATGGCTACACCTTC. Its translation: CASSLLAETGNGYTF.

This chain connects TRBV19 to TRBJ1-4; TRBD1 matches at 7 bases. V lost 1 base to trimming and J lost 8 bases; unmatched junction nucleotides: 4. Germline CDR1 reads LNHDA; CDR2 reads SQIVND (reference sequence). The CDR3 consists of 14 residues. In nucleotides, the CDR3 is TGTGCCAGTAGTATAGGCCAGGGGGGAGAAAAACTGTTTTTT. Amino acids: CASSIGQGGEKLFF.

This clone was counted only a few times. This chain links TRBV28 with TRBJ1-2; 7 nucleotides agree with TRBD1. Per the germline V gene, CDR1 is MDHEN and CDR2 is SYDVKM. V shed 6 bases, J shed 3 bases, and the junction held 10 bases outside the gene matches. The CDR3 has 15 amino acids. The CDR3 DNA is TGTGCCAGCAGAACTCGGGACAGTAGTTACTATGGCTACACCTTC. This sequence encodes CASRTRDSSYYGYTF.

The CDR3 loop is CASEPGLAGGPNYNEQFF. In DNA form, the CDR3 reads TGCGCCAGTGAACCGGGACTAGCGGGAGGCCCTAACTACAATGAGCAGTTCTTC. The V call is TRBV10-2, the J call TRBJ2-1; 15 bases map to TRBD2. Germline CDR1 is WSHSY and CDR2 is SAAADI. With V trimmed by 9 bases and J by 3 bases, 12 bases remained unmatched. This CDR3 comprises 18 residues.

The V call is TRBV2, the J call TRBJ2-7; D unclear. The germline V gene has CDR1 SNHLY and CDR2 FYNNEI. Trimming removed 3 bases at V and 0 bases at J, with 9 bases between. The CDR3 sequence is 14 residues long. The DNA of the CDR3 is TGTGCCAGCAGTGAGAACCCAGTCTCCTACGAGCAGTACTTC. It codes for CASSENPVSYEQYF.

This CDR3 is CASRHHSTDTQYF. In DNA, the CDR3 is TGTGCCAGCAGACACCATAGCACAGATACGCAGTATTTT. The genes are TRBV28 and TRBJ2-3, with D unresolved. Trimming pared 6 bases from V and 0 bases from J, leaving 7 bases between. This CDR3 region has 13 residues. CDR1 MDHEN and CDR2 SYDVKM come from the germline V gene.

This clone appeared once. The V and J genes are TRBV5-1 and TRBJ1-1; TRBD1 matches 11 bases. This CDR3 spans 18 amino acids. Trimming cost V 0 bases and J 3 bases; bases outside gene matches: 10. Germline V gives CDR1 SGHRS, CDR2 YFSETQ. CDR3 coding DNA: TGCGCCAGCAGCTTGGCCTTTGGACAGGGGGCGCGAGACACTGAAGCTTTCTTT. Protein sequence: CASSLAFGQGARDTEAFF. The full variable domain, rest sourced from reference TRBV5-1 and TRBJ1-1, is KAGVTQTPRYLIKTRGQQVTLSCSPISGHRSVSWYQQTPGQGLQFLFEYFSETQRNKGNFPGRFSGRQFSNSRSEMNVSTLELGDSALYLCASSLAFGQGARDTEAFFGQGTRLTVV.

This sequence joins TRBV11-1 and TRBJ2-2; 9 bases are shared with TRBD1. CDR1 is SGHAT and CDR2 is FQDESV in the germline V gene (reference sequence). There are 15 residues in the CDR3. The trim removed 3 bases at V and 1 base at J, leaving 0 bases unmatched. The CDR3 sequence is CASSLDRGNTGELFF. The CDR3, as DNA: TGTGCCAGCAGCTTGGACAGGGGGAACACCGGGGAGCTGTTTTTT.